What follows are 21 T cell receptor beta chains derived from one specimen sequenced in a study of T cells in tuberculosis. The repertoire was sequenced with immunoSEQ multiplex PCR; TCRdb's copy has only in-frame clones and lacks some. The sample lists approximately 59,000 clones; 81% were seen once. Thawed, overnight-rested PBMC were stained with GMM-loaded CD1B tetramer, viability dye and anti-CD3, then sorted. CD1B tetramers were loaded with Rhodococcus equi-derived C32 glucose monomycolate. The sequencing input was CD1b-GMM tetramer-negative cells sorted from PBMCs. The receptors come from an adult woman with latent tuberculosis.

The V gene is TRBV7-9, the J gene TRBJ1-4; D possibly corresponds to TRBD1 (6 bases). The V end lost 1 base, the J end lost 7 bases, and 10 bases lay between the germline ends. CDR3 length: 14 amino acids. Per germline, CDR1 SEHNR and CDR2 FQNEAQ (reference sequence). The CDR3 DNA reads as TGTGCCAGCAGCTTAGTCCCAGGGGTTGAAAAACTGTTTTTT. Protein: CASSLVPGVEKLFF.

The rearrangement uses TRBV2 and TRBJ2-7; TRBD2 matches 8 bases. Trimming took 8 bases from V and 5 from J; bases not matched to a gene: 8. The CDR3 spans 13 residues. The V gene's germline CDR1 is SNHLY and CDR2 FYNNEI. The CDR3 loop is CASHPGGLDEQYF. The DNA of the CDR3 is TGTGCCAGCCACCCGGGGGGGCTCGACGAGCAGTACTTC. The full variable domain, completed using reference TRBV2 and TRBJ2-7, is EPEVTQTPSHQVTQMGQEVILRCVPISNHLYFYWYRQILGQKVEFLVSFYNNEISEKSEIFDDQFSVERPDGSNFTLKIRSTKLEDSAMYFCASHPGGLDEQYFGPGTRLTVT.

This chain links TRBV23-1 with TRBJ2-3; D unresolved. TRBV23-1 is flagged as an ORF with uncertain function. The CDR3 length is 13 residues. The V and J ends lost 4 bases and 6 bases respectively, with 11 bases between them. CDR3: CASSPPGSDTQYF. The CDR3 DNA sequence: TGCGCCAGCAGTCCCCCAGGCTCCGATACGCAGTATTTT.

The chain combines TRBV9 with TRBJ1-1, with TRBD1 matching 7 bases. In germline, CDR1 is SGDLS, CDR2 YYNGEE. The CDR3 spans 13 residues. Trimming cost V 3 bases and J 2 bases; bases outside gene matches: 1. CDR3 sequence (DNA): TGTGCCAGCAGCGGACAGGGTAACACTGAAGCTTTCTTT. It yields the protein CASSGQGNTEAFF.

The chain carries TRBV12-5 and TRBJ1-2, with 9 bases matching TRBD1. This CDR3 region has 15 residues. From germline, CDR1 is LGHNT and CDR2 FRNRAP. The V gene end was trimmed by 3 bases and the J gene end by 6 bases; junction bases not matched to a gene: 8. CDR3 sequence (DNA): TGTGCTAGTGGTTTATCCGGGACAGGGAGTAATGGCTACACCTTC. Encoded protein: CASGLSGTGSNGYTF.

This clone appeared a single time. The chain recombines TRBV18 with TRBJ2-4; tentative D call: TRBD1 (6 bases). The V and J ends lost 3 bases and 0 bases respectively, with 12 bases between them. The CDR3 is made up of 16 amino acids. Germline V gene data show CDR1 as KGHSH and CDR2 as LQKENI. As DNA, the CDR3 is TGTGCCAGCTCACCGACGTCGACAGGAGCCAAAAACATTCAGTACTTC. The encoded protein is CASSPTSTGAKNIQYF.

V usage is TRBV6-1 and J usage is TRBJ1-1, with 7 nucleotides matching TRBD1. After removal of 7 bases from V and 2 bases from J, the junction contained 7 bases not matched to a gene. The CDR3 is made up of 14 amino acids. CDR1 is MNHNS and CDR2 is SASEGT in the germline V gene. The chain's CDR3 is CASILTGRNTEAFF. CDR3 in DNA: TGTGCCAGCATATTGACAGGGCGAAACACTGAAGCTTTCTTT.

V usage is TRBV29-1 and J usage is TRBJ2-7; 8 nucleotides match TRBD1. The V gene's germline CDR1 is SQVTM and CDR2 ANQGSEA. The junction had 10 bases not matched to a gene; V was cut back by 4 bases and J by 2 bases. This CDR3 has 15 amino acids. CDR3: CSVGLGRTGTYEQYF. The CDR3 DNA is TGCAGCGTTGGGCTTGGAAGGACAGGGACCTACGAGCAGTACTTC.

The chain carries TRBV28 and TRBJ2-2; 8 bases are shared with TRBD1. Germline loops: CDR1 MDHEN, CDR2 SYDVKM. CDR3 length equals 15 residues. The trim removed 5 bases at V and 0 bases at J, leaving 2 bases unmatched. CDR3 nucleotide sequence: TGTGCCAGCAGTCCACAGGGGGCGAACACCGGGGAGCTGTTTTTT. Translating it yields CASSPQGANTGELFF.

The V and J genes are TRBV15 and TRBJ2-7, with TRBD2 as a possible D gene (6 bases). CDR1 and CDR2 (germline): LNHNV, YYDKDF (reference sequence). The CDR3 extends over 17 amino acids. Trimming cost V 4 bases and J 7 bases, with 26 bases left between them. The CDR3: CATSKEEGWQSQEEQYF. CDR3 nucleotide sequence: TGTGCCACCAGCAAGGAGGAGGGGTGGCAGTCTCAGGAAGAGCAGTACTTC.

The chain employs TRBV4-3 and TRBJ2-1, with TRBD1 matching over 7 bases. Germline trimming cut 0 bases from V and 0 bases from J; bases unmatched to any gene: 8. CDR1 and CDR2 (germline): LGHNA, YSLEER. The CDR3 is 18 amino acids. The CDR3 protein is CASSQEYRGTFSYNEQFF. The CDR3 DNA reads TGCGCCAGCAGCCAAGAATACAGGGGCACCTTCTCCTACAATGAGCAGTTCTTC.

The CDR3 coding sequence is TGTGCCAGCTCACCCGGACAGGGGAAGGGAAACACTGAAGCTTTCTTT. It specifies CASSPGQGKGNTEAFF. The V gene is TRBV18, the J gene TRBJ1-1, with TRBD1 identical over 9 bases. This CDR3 spans 16 amino acids. Unmatched junction bases numbered 7, after V lost 3 bases and J lost 2 bases. CDR1 and CDR2 from the germline V gene are KGHSH and LQKENI. Supplemented by reference TRBV18 and TRBJ1-1, the full variable domain reads NAGVMQNPRHLVRRRGQEARLRCSPMKGHSHVYWYRQLPEEGLKFMVYLQKENIIDESGMPKERFSAEFPKEGPSILRIQQVVRGDSAAYFCASSPGQGKGNTEAFFGQGTRLTVV.

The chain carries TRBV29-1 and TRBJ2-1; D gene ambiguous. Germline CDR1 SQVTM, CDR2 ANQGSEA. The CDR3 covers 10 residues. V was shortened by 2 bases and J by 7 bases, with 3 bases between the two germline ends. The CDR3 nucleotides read TGCAGCGTTGAACAGAATGAGCAGTTCTTC. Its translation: CSVEQNEQFF.

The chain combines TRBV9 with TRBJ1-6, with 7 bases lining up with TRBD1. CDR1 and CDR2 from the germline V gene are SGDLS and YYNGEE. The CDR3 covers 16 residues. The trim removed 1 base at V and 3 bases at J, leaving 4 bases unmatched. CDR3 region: CASSVRWDSYNSPLHF. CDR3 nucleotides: TGTGCCAGCAGCGTAAGGTGGGACAGCTATAATTCACCCCTCCACTTT. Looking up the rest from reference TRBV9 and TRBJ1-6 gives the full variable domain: DSGVTQTPKHLITATGQRVTLRCSPRSGDLSVYWYQQSLDQGLQFLIQYYNGEERAKGNILERFSAQQFPDLHSELNLSSLELGDSALYFCASSVRWDSYNSPLHFGNGTRLTVT.

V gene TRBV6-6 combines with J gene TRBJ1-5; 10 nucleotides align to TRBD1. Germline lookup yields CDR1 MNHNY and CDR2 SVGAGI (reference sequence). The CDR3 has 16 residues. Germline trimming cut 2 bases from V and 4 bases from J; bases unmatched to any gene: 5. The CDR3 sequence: CASSYPTGGRNQPQHF. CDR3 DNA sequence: TGTGCCAGCAGTTACCCGACAGGGGGCAGGAATCAGCCCCAGCATTTT.

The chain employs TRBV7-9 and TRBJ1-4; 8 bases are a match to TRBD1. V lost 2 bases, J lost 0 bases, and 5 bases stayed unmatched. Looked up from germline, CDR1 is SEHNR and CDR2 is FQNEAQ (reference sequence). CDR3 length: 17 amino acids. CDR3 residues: CASSLQGAWTTNEKLFF. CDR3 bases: TGTGCCAGCAGCTTACAGGGGGCCTGGACAACTAATGAAAAACTGTTTTTT.

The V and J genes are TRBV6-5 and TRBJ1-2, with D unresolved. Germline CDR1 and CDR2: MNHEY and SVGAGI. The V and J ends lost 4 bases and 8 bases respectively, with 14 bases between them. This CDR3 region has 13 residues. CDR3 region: CASSSPPGEGYTF. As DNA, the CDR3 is TGTGCCAGCAGTTCCCCCCCTGGAGAAGGCTACACCTTC.

CDR3 DNA: TGCAGCGTTCGTTTACAGGGGCAGGTCACTGAAGCTTTCTTT. This sequence encodes CSVRLQGQVTEAFF. The genes are TRBV29-1 and TRBJ1-1; TRBD1 agrees at 7 bases. Germline CDR1 and CDR2: SQVTM and ANQGSEA. The CDR3 length is 14 residues. Trimming at V came to 5 bases and at J to 4 bases, leaving 10 bases not matched to a gene.

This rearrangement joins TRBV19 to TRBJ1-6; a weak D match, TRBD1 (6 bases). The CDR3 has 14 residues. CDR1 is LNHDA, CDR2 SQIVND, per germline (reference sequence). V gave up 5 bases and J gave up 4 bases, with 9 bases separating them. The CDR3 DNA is TGTGCCAGTAGTGAGGGACAATATAATTCACCCCTCCACTTT. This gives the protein CASSEGQYNSPLHF.

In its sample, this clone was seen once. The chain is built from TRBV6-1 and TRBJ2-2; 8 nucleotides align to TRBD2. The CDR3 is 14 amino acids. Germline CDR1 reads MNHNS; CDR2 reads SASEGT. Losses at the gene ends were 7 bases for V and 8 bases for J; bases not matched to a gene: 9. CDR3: CASIRGGPAGELFF. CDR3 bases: TGTGCCAGCATCCGCGGGGGGCCGGCGGGGGAGCTGTTTTTT.

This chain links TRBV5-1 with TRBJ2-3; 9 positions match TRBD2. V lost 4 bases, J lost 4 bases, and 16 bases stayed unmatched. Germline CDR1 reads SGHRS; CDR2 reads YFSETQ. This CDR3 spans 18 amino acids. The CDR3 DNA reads TGCGCCAGCAGCCCTCTTGGGCGGGAGGGCCGTGTGGCAGATACGCAGTATTTT. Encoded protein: CASSPLGREGRVADTQYF.